This T cell receptor beta chain appears in the sequencing data of a study of T cells in Graves' hyperthyroidism and ophthalmopathy. RNA transcripts served as the template for amplifying TCR beta CDR3 regions. In the first-round RT-PCR of the TCR CDR3, the HTBI primer set was used. One entry per CDR3 protein, called by TCRdb with MiXCR from the multiplex PCR reads. The top ten clones hold less than 85% of a sample with approximately 360,000 distinct CDR3 sequences, 20% to 25% of them seen once. Study findings and constraints: Blood also carried most thyroid clonotypes expanded above 0.001.

This clonotype was counted ten times or more. Its antigen remains unidentified. V dropped 4 bases and J dropped 3 bases, with 7 bases sitting between them. Germline CDR1 is SNHLY and CDR2 is FYNNEI. CDR3 length: 12 residues. Each diagnosis was grounded in clinical symptoms, serum thyroxine and TRAb, thyroid ultrasound, and orbital computed tomography. V is TRBV2 and J is TRBJ2-7; D uncertain. The sequenced material came from blood. The clonotype comes from a man in his fifties with Graves' hyperthyroidism. The CDR3 here is CASSAFDYEQYF. The CDR3 nucleotides read TGTGCCAGCAGTGCGTTTGACTACGAGCAGTACTTC.